This entry is about one T cell receptor beta chain. No antigen is known for it. This entry is derived from a study of T cell responses to AZD1222 COVID-19 vaccine. Study-wide points: Seropositive at baseline were only a handful of AZD1222 recipients.

Trimming removed 1 base from V and 4 bases from J; junction bases left unmatched: 6. Germline V CDR1 and CDR2: SGHAT, FQNNGV. The CDR3 runs 15 residues. TCRdb's table, derived via immunoSEQ multiplex PCR, lists solely in-frame clones and lacks some. Among about 46,000 clones listed, 85% to 90% were seen once. The chain has TRBV11-2 and TRBJ2-7; 8 nucleotides agree with TRBD2. This sequence was found in an adult who received the AZD1222 COVID-19 vaccine. The sample here was peripheral blood, taken 28 days after the second AZD1222 dose. Written as DNA, the CDR3 is TGTGCCAGCAGCTTAGGGAAGGCTAGCGGGTACGAGCAGTACTTC. This gives the protein CASSLGKASGYEQYF.